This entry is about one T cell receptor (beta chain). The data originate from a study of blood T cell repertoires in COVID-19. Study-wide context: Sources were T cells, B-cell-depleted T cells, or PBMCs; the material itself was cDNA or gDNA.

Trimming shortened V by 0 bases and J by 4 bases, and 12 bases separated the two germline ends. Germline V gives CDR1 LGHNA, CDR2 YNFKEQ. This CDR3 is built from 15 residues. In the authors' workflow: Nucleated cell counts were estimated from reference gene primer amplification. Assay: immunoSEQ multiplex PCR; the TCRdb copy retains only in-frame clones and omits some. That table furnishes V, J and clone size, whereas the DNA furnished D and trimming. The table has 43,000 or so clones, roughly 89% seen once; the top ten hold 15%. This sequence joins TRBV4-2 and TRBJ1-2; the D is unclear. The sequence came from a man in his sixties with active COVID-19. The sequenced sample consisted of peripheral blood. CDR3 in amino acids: CASSQDGVATYGYTF. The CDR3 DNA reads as TGTGCCAGCAGCCAAGATGGGGTAGCGACCTATGGCTACACCTTC.